This TCR beta chain originates from a study of PD-1 blockade in classical Hodgkin lymphoma. Profiling relied on immunoSEQ multiplex PCR, and the TCRdb table lists in-frame clones only, not all of them. Of 15,000 or so clones listed, about 89% were seen once; the top ten hold approximately 17%. Time point reported: cycle 4 day 1 (C4D1), after six to seven weeks of nivolumab. There was relapse after autologous stem cell transplantation in every patient, and there was variation in brentuximab vedotin exposure. CD8+ T cell isolation from thawed PBMCs was performed by magnetic negative selection. Complete response, partial response or progressive disease was each patient's best response. The length of the CDR3 is 19 residues. The V segment lost 3 bases and the J segment 2 bases; nucleotides outside the gene matches: 18. Germline V gives CDR1 MGHRA, CDR2 YSYEKL.

This sequence joins TRBV4-1 and TRBJ2-7; 8 bases agree with TRBD1. The sample was CD8+ T cells from blood, taken before the fourth cycle of nivolumab. The sequence was obtained from a human donor with classical Hodgkin lymphoma. The CDR3: CASSHRTGPVSGDTYEQYF. The CDR3 DNA sequence: TGCGCCAGCAGCCATCGGACAGGGCCGGTTTCAGGTGACACCTACGAGCAGTACTTC.